The T cell receptor (beta chain) under discussion was sequenced for a study of CD8 T cells in Susac syndrome (dated by TCRdb to between 2018 and 2020). Study-wide context: Of the Susac syndrome patients who were sequenced, roughly 8 were in clinical remission while about 6 had clinically active disease. At blood withdrawal, Susac syndrome patients were therapy-naive, treated with corticosteroids (with IVIg additionally given to some), or treated with IVIg alone. Repertoire sequencing was used to test whether CD8+ T cell activation and differentiation in Susac syndrome was antigen driven. CD8+ T cell repertoire clonality was compared between more than 9 healthy donors, roughly 14 Susac syndrome patients and roughly 15 multiple sclerosis patients.

RNA was extracted using the RNeasy kit, and roughly 0.5 to 1 microgram was reverse transcribed with random hexamers. The immunoSEQ multiplex PCR assay, covering 54 Vbeta and 13 Jbeta segments, was used to amplify TCR beta CDR3 regions. Bias from PCR amplification was corrected by using a synthetic template baseline for primer optimization and for computational correction. As for the authors' bioinformatics: Reads were annotated to V, D and J genes according to IMGT and were analyzed with immunoSEQ Analyzer, with only productive sequences retained. Clonality was calculated as one minus the Shannon entropy normalized by log2 of the number of productive unique sequences. For each patient and control, public and private clones were evaluated among the 100 most prevalent clones. A clone was defined as Susac-specific if it was absent from the healthy and MS cohorts, from roughly 990 published viral clones and from other ImmuneACCESS disease sequences. Through fastp at Q25 and MiXCR, TCRdb rebuilt clones from the public reads, retaining in-frame beta chains. Here each entry gathers all rows of one CDR3 protein and keeps the most common genes and DNA. The V and J calls reflect TCRdb's pipeline rather than the authors' work. This sample is represented by about 90,000 distinct CDR3 sequences; around 96% of them were singletons. Around 0.62% of the sample is held by the ten biggest clonotypes.

CDR1 is given as SGHTA and CDR2 as FQGNSA, both from the germline V gene. Measured from the cysteine to the phenylalanine, the CDR3 is 16 residues long. Just the 48-base CDR3 DNA is kept, in frame starting at base 1. Between the V and J ends, shortened by 5 bases and 1 base respectively, the junction contains 17 bases. Peripheral blood CD8+ and CD4+ T cells from healthy donors, Susac syndrome patients and multiple sclerosis patients were profiled using high-throughput TCR beta sequencing. Recently defined diagnostic criteria for definite or probable disease were met by the Susac syndrome patients. Bulk CD8+ and CD4+ T cells were purified by magnetic negative isolation, while CD8+ TEMRA cells were enriched using FACS. Blood was collected in EDTA tubes and processed within 24 hours, with PBMCs isolated through density gradient centrifugation. PBMCs intended for TCR sequencing were cryopreserved in liquid nitrogen and were subsequently thawed in a 37 degrees C water bath. A purity of at least 90% was achieved for sorted or isolated CD4+, CD8+ and CD8+ TEMRA cells.

Of note for this clonotype: Its antigen is still unknown. Per-nucleotide qualities are absent, and no much larger clonotype sits a single base away.

Overall results and qualifications from the work: CD8+ repertoires in Susac syndrome showed clonal expansion, which was highest in CD8+ TEMRA cells and was greater in clinically active patients than in remitting patients. Over 15 Susac-specific public clones were identified in the total CD8+ repertoire, and 5 or 6 Susac-specific public clones were identified in the CD8+ TEMRA repertoire. The study acknowledged that relatively few individuals were included in the TCR sequencing and HLA analysis.

This clonotype was sampled from a human donor with Susac syndrome. Sequencing was carried out using CD8+ T cells from PBMCs. The V and J genes are TRBV7-2 and TRBJ2-5; the D gene is perhaps TRBD1 or TRBD2, as each covers 5 bases. The nucleotide sequence reads as follows: TGTGCCAGCAGCGGGGCGGGCGGAGTAATCCAAGAGACCCAGTACTTC. It is translated as CASSGAGGVIQETQYF.